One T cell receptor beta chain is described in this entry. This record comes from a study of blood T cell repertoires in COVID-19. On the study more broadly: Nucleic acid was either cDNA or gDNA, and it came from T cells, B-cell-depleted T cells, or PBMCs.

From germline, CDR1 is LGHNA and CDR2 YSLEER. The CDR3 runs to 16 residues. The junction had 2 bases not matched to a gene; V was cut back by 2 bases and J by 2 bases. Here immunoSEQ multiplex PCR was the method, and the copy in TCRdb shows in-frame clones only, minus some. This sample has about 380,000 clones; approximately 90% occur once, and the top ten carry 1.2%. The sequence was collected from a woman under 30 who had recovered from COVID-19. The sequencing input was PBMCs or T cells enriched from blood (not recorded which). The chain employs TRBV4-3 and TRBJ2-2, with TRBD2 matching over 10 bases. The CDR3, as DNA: TGCGCCAGCAGCCAACAGCGGGGGGGAAACACCGGGGAGCTGTTTTTT. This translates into CASSQQRGGNTGELFF.